The 10 T cell receptor beta chains below were found in one sample sequenced in a study of human T cells and chemical hapten exposure. Time point in this sample: pre-sensitization, week 0. The treatment here: therapeutic diphenylcyclopropenone sensitization with weekly scalp DPC. TCRdb reprocessed the RACE reads via MiXCR and lists one record per CDR3 protein. The sample holds approximately 260,000 distinct CDR3 sequences; approximately 7.5% are singletons and the top ten take about 1.2%. The sample was whole blood, taken in connection with sensitization to the hapten diphenylcyclopropenone (DPC). These receptors were taken from a man between 18 and 35 years old with alopecia areata. Some clones in this sample may be carry-over from other donors' samples.

This clonotype was observed a handful of times. The chain couples TRBV7-9 to TRBJ1-5; D uncertain. Trimming pared 4 bases from V and 6 bases from J, leaving 13 bases between. Germline V CDR1 and CDR2: SEHNR, FQNEAQ (reference sequence). The CDR3 has 14 residues. The CDR3, as DNA: TGTGCCAGCAGCTGGGAGGGATCAGTTCAGCCCCAGCATTTT. Its translation: CASSWEGSVQPQHF.

In its sample, this clonotype was seen a few times. For the CDR3, the DNA is TGTGCCAGCAGCCAAATAGGGACCACAGATACGCAGTATTTT. Its translation: CASSQIGTTDTQYF. The V and J genes are TRBV3-1 and TRBJ2-3; the D call may be TRBD1 or TRBD2 (5 bases each). The V and J ends lost 2 bases and 2 bases respectively, with 8 bases between them. The CDR3 covers 14 residues. Germline values: CDR1 LGHDT, CDR2 YNNKEL (reference sequence).

This clonotype was recorded a few times. Here the CDR3 reads CASSSNRDRMNNEQFF. The CDR3 DNA follows: TGTGCCAGCAGCTCGAACCGGGACAGGATGAACAATGAGCAGTTCTTC. The chain combines TRBV11-2 with TRBJ2-1; TRBD1 matches 8 bases. Looked up from germline, CDR1 is SGHAT and CDR2 is FQNNGV. The CDR3 spans 16 residues. The trim removed 4 bases at V and 5 bases at J, leaving 10 bases unmatched.

This clonotype was counted at least ten times. The V and J genes are TRBV4-3 and TRBJ2-3; the D gene could be TRBD1 or TRBD2 (5 bases each). V was trimmed by 1 base and J by 2 bases, leaving 22 bases between them. The CDR3 runs 19 residues. Germline loops: CDR1 LGHNA, CDR2 YSLEER. The CDR3 DNA reads TGCGCCAGCAGCCAAGTTGTCGGACGGGACCGCGTGGACACAGATACGCAGTATTTT. It codes for CASSQVVGRDRVDTDTQYF.

This clonotype was counted many times. The J gene is TRBJ1-2, the V gene TRBV9; D unclear. CDR3 size: 15 residues. V lost 0 bases, J lost 4 bases, and 13 bases lay in between. Germline V CDR1 and CDR2: SGDLS, YYNGEE. The CDR3 coding sequence is TGTGCCAGCAGCGTAGCTCAAGGTAACAGCTATGGCTACACCTTC. Its protein product is CASSVAQGNSYGYTF.

This clonotype was picked up a small number of times. This sequence joins TRBV20-1 and TRBJ2-3, with D unclear. Germline assignment: CDR1 DFQATT and CDR2 SNEGSKA (reference sequence). CDR3 length: 15 residues. Trimming pared 2 bases from V and 1 base from J, leaving 13 bases between. CDR3 in amino acids: CSARQPVRGTDTQYF. DNA of the CDR3: TGCAGTGCTAGACAGCCGGTCCGTGGCACAGATACGCAGTATTTT.

This clonotype was found a few times. The junction shows a germline mismatch at one end, possibly a read error. The rearrangement links TRBV6-6 to TRBJ1-2; D is perhaps TRBD1 (6 bases). Germline V gives CDR1 MNHNY, CDR2 SVGAGI (reference sequence). This CDR3 is 10 amino acids long. CDR3 protein: CASLGGALSF. The CDR3 region has the DNA TGTGCCAGCCTCGGGGGGGCGCTTTCCTTC.

A few counts support this clonotype. The chain carries TRBV24-1 and TRBJ2-2; D possibly corresponds to TRBD2 (7 bases). Per germline, CDR1 KGHDR and CDR2 SFDVKD. There are 20 residues in the CDR3. Deletions cut 1 base from V and 0 bases from J, with 20 bases between. CDR3 DNA: TGTGCCACCAGTGATTTTAACTTACGGGCGGGGGCCGCGAACACCGGGGAGCTGTTTTTT. It specifies CATSDFNLRAGAANTGELFF.

The V call is TRBV6-5, the J call TRBJ1-4; D remains ambiguous. This CDR3 is built from 14 residues. The V gene lost 7 bases and the J gene lost 5 bases, with 14 bases spanning the gap. CDR1 is MNHEY and CDR2 is SVGAGI in the germline V gene. Here the CDR3 DNA reads TGTGCCAGCAATATGGTAGGGCCCAATGAAAAACTGTTTTTT. Translating gives CASNMVGPNEKLFF.

The genes are TRBV3-1 and TRBJ1-1; no clear D. Per the germline V gene, CDR1 is LGHDT and CDR2 is YNNKEL (reference sequence). Between the trimmed V and J ends, which lost 3 bases and 0 bases, there was a span of 14 bases. The CDR3 is made up of 16 amino acids. The CDR3 DNA reads TGTGCCAGCAGCCATAGCGCGCAGAACATGAACACTGAAGCTTTCTTT. It translates to CASSHSAQNMNTEAFF.